This TCR beta chain was sequenced for a study of response to subunit inactivated influenza vaccine. In germline, CDR1 is DFQATT, CDR2 SNEGSKA (reference sequence). CDR3 length: 14 amino acids. The J segment lost 6 bases and the V segment lost 6 bases, leaving 9 bases of the junction unmatched. TCRdb analysed the RT-PCR reads with MiXCR anew, one entry per CDR3 protein. The sample includes some 180,000 distinct CDR3 sequences, about 10% of them seen just once. Note on this clonotype: Because it lacks the conserved phenylalanine or tryptophan at the end, this CDR3 is likely a read error.

This clonotype originated in a man aged 50 to 59 who received an inactivated influenza vaccine. The V call is TRBV20-1, the J call TRBJ2-1; 9 bases fit TRBD1. The sample was non-naive T cells sorted from PBMCs, taken on the day of vaccination. The CDR3 loop is CSATRDRDRNEQFL. The CDR3 DNA follows: TGCAGTGCAACCCGGGACAGGGATCGCAATGAGCAGTTCCTC.